This T cell receptor (beta chain) came from a study of blood T cell repertoires in COVID-19. Whole-study context: Both acute and convalescent COVID-19 samples were obtained from the United States, Italy and Spain. Sample material is recorded as cDNA or gDNA derived from T cells, B-cell-depleted T cells, or PBMCs.

How the authors handled the data: The authors estimated nucleated cell counts from reference gene primer amplification. TCRdb's copy holds only in-frame clones and misses some; the assay was immunoSEQ multiplex PCR. V, J and clone size were drawn from that table, and D and trimming were deduced from the DNA. The repertoire holds about 98,000 clones, 70% to 90% seen once, with around 2% in the top ten. The germline V gene encodes CDR1 LGHDT and CDR2 YNNKEL (reference sequence). With 4 bases clipped from V and 2 bases from J, the junction kept 5 bases outside the gene matches. This CDR3 region has 16 residues.

The TCR sequence derives from a man aged 50-60 years with active COVID-19. Sequencing was performed on peripheral blood. The chain links TRBV3-1 (or the pseudogene TRBV3-2) to TRBJ2-3, with TRBD2 identical over 11 bases. The CDR3: CASSPLAGGLTDTQYF. CDR3 DNA sequence: TGTGCCAGCAGCCCCCTAGCGGGGGGCCTCACAGATACGCAGTATTTT.